This TCR beta chain was obtained from a study of blood T cell repertoires in COVID-19. Overall study context: PBMCs, B-cell-depleted T cells, or T cells were the source of the cDNA or gDNA that made up the material.

Within 2 weeks of study entry, exposed participants had contacted a PCR-confirmed or clinician-diagnosed COVID-19 case. In the study's own analysis: Reference gene primer amplification in the assay estimated nucleated cell counts. Using immunoSEQ multiplex PCR, the repertoire was profiled, and TCRdb retains in-frame clones only, with some absent. V and J calls and clone size are given by that table; D and trimming were obtained from the DNA. The profile shows 150,000 to 200,000 clones, around four fifths of them singletons. J gave up 7 bases and V 6 bases, and 11 bases lay outside the gene matches. This CDR3 spans 16 amino acids. CDR1 and CDR2 from the germline V gene are MNHEY and SMNVEV (reference sequence).

The receptor was isolated from a man in his 70s who had been exposed to COVID-19. V usage is TRBV27 and J usage is TRBJ1-6; 8 bases match TRBD1. Input material: PBMCs or T cells enriched from blood (not recorded which). For the CDR3, the DNA is TGTGCCAGCAGAATCACAGGGGGTAGGGGAAATTCACCCCTCCACTTT. Translation: CASRITGGRGNSPLHF.